These T cell receptor beta chains were read from a single sample in a study of cytomegalovirus exposure and HLA in healthy donors. Produced via immunoSEQ multiplex PCR; TCRdb's table is partial and in-frame only. The table has a few hundred thousand clones, around 66% seen once. Sequenced sample: PBMCs. These receptor sequences come from a female donor in good health and CMV-seronegative. Each CDR3 is given with its conserved first and last residue. The D gene is left open where the match is weak. Not every row has a clone size; where given, it reads once, few, many or a size class.

J	size	D	V	DNA	CDR3
TRBJ2-1	NA	NA	TRBV25-1	TGTGCCAGCAGTGCTCCAGGGCAGGGCTCCTACAATGAGCAGTTCTTC	CASSAPGQGSYNEQFF
TRBJ2-3	NA	NA	TRBV10-3	TGTGCCATCAGCGCCCTGCGAGCGCAAGAGAATACGCAGTATTTT	CAISALRAQENTQYF
TRBJ2-7	NA	TRBD1	TRBV5-4	TGTGCCAGCACGGCAGGGGGTCGCGAGCAGTACTTC	CASTAGGREQYF
TRBJ2-1	NA	NA	TRBV1	TGCACCAGCAGCCACGAACCTCAACCAGCGCATGAGCAGTTCTTC	CTSSHEPQPAHEQFF
TRBJ2-7	once	TRBD1	TRBV19	TGTGCCAGTAGTCGAGATGGACAGGGGACCTACGAGCAGTACTTC	CASSRDGQGTYEQYF
TRBJ2-7	once	TRBD2	TRBV19	TGTGCCAGTAGTACCCGACGGACTAGCGGGACCACCTACGAGCAGTACTTC	CASSTRRTSGTTYEQYF
TRBJ1-1	NA	NA	TRBV13	TGTGCCAGCAGCTTAGCCGTGGACAAAAAAGCTTTCTTT	CASSLAVDKKAFF
TRBJ1-3	NA	NA	TRBV4-1	TGCGCCAGCAGCCAATTCAGGGGCTCTGGAAACACCATATATTTT	CASSQFRGSGNTIYF
TRBJ2-2	NA	TRBD1	TRBV6-1	TGTGCCAGCAGTGAGACAGGGACCGGGGAGCTGTTTTTT	CASSETGTGELFF
TRBJ2-6	NA	NA	TRBV28	TGTGCCAGCAGTCCCCTCAGACAAGTCTCTGGGGCCAACGTCCTGACTTTC	CASSPLRQVSGANVLTF
TRBJ2-2	NA	NA	TRBV2	TGTGCCAGCAGTGAACGGACAATGAGCCACACCGGGGAGCTGTTTTTT	CASSERTMSHTGELFF
TRBJ2-7	NA	TRBD2	TRBV5-6	TGTGCCAGCAGCTTGGAACTAGCGGGAAACTACGAGCAGTACTTC	CASSLELAGNYEQYF
TRBJ2-2	once	TRBD2	TRBV5-4	TGTGCCAGCAGCCAAAGCGGGACTCCGGCGGGCCAGAGGCTGTTTTTT	CASSQSGTPAGQRLFF
TRBJ2-7	once	TRBD1	TRBV5-1	TGCGCCAGCAGCTTTGGGACAGGGAAACCCTACGAGCAGTACTTC	CASSFGTGKPYEQYF
TRBJ1-3	NA	NA	TRBV19	TGTGCCAGTACCACCACGGGGGGATCCTCTGGAAACACCATATATTTT	CASTTTGGSSGNTIYF
TRBJ2-7	few	TRBD1	TRBV7-2	TGTGCCAGCAGCTTCAGACAGGGTGAGGGCTCCTACGAGCAGTACTTC	CASSFRQGEGSYEQYF
TRBJ1-1	NA	NA	TRBV29-1	TGCAGCTTCGGAGGCAGAACCAACACTGAAGCTTTCTTT	CSFGGRTNTEAFF
TRBJ2-1	NA	NA	TRBV11-2	TGTGCCAGCAGCGTAGAGGAGCGGAGCTCCTACAATGAGCAGTTCTTC	CASSVEERSSYNEQFF
TRBJ2-7	few	NA	TRBV6-6	TGTGCCAGCAGACTTAGCGGAGGGGCGTTCGACGAGCAGTACTTC	CASRLSGGAFDEQYF
TRBJ2-1	NA	TRBD2	TRBV7-2	TGTGCCAGCAGCTTAAGTGTCTCTAGCGGGAGCAAGCAGTTCTTC	CASSLSVSSGSKQFF
TRBJ2-3	once	NA	TRBV6-1	TGTGCCAGCAGTGAAGCCGACCTAGCTCTTCGCACAGATACGCAGTATTTT	CASSEADLALRTDTQYF
TRBJ2-1	NA	TRBD2	TRBV4-2	TGTGCCAGCAGCCGAAGCCTGACTAGCGGGAGTAGCAATGAGCAGTTCTTC	CASSRSLTSGSSNEQFF